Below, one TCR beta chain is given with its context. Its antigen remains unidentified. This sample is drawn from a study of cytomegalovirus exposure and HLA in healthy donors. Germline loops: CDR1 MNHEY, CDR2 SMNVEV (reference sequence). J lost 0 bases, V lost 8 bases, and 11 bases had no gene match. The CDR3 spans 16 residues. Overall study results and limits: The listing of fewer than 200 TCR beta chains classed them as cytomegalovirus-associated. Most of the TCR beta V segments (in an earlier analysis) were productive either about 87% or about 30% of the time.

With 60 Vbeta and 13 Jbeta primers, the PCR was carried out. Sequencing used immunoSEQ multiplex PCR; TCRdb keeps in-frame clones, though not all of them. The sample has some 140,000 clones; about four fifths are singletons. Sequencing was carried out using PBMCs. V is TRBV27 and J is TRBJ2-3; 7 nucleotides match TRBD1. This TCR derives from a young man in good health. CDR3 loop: CASRLWGQPSTDTQYF. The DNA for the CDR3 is TGTGCCAGCCGCTTGTGGGGACAGCCAAGCACAGATACGCAGTATTTT.